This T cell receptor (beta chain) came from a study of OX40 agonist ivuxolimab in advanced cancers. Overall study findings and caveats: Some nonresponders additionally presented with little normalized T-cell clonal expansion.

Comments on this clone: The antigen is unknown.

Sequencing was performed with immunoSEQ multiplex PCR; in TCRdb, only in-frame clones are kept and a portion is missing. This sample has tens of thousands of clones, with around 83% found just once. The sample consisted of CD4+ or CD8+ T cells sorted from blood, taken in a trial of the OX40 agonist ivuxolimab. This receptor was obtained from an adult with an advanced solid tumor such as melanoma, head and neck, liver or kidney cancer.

The CDR3 loop is CASSQVGEWAEAFF. CDR3 bases: TGCGCCAGCAGCCAAGTAGGCGAGTGGGCTGAAGCTTTCTTT. The chain uses TRBV4-1 and TRBJ1-1; D ambiguous. Germline V gene sequence: CDR1 MGHRA, CDR2 YSYEKL. Trimming took 1 base from V and 6 from J, leaving 12 bases between them. This CDR3 is built from 14 residues.